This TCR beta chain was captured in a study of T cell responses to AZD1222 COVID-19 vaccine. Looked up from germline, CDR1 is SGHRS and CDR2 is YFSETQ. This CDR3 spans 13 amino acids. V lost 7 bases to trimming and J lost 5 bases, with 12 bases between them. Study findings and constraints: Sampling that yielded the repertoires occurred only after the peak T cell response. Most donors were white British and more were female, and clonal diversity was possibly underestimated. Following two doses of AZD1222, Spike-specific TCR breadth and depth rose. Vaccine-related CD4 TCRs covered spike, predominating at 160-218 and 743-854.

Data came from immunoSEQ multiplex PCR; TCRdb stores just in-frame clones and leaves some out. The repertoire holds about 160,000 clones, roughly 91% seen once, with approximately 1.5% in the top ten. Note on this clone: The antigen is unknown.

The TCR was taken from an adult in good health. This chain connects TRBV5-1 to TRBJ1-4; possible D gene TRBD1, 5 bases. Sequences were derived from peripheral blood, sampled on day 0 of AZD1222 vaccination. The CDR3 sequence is CASRRDGNEKLFF. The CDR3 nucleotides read TGCGCCAGCCGCCGGGACGGCAATGAAAAACTGTTTTTT.